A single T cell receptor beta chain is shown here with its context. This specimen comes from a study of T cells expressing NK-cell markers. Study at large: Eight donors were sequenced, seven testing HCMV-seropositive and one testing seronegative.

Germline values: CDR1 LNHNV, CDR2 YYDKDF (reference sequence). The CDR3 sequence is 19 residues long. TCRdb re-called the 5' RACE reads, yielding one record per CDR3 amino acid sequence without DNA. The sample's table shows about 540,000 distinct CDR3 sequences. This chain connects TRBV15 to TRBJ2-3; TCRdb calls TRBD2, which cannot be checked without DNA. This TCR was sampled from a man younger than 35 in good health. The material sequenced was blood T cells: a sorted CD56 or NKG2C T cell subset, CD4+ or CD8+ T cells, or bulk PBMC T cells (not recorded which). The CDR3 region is CATSSGGFSGREVTDTQYF. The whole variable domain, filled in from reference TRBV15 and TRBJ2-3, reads DAMVIQNPRYQVTQFGKPVTLSCSQTLNHNVMYWYQQKSSQAPKLLFHYYDKDFNNEADTPDNFQSRRPNTSFCFLDIRSPGLGDTAMYLCATSSGGFSGREVTDTQYFGPGTRLTVL.